The entry below describes one TCR beta chain. Its antigen is currently unknown. The repertoire was sequenced with immunoSEQ multiplex PCR; TCRdb's copy has only in-frame clones and lacks some. The sample has around 29,000 clones, about 88% seen once. This specimen belongs to a study of T cells in localized non-small cell lung cancer. Germline assignment: CDR1 SGHNT and CDR2 YYREEE (reference sequence). This CDR3 is built from 17 residues. Trimming stripped 0 bases from V and 6 bases from J, with 16 bases between. Notes on the study in general: A median of 57 clones ranked among the top 100 in tumor appeared in adjacent lung. Analysis by sequencing included only one tumor region, so heterogeneity remains possible. Peak T cell clonality was found in uninvolved adjacent lung, exceeding tumor. Density of T cells in blood, when higher, went with longer overall survival.

Sample: peripheral blood, taken before any cancer treatment. The chain uses TRBV5-4 and TRBJ1-6; D is perhaps TRBD1 (5 bases). This clonotype was sampled from an older female donor with stage III squamous cell lung carcinoma. The CDR3, as DNA: TGTGCCAGCAGCTTGGGGCCCAACCAGGGCGGTAATTCACCCCTCCACTTT. As protein: CASSLGPNQGGNSPLHF.